This TCR beta chain was sequenced for a study of a mutant IDH1 vaccine in newly diagnosed glioma (dated by TCRdb to the early 2020s). About the investigation overall: Patients received eight vaccinations in weeks 1, 3, 5, 7, 11, 15, 19 and 23, corresponding to visits V03 through V10. Vaccination began 4-6 weeks after radiotherapy alone, or alongside temozolomide cycles in the chemotherapy-containing groups. Of the 32 patients who were treated, approximately 62% were male and around 40% were female, and the mean age was around 43 years. Prior to enrollment, patients had been given standard therapy consisting of radiotherapy alone, temozolomide alone, or radiochemotherapy with temozolomide, with the combination given to most patients. Peripheral blood was collected at six visits: V03 (baseline), V05, V07, V10, V12 and V13. For exploratory analyses, approximately 25 treated patients had longitudinal TCRB deep sequencing done wherever samples were available.

For this clone: This receptor's antigen is unknown. Qualities for individual bases were not recorded, and no much larger clone is one base off.

What the study reported, not specific to this receptor: It was noted by the authors that analyses of patient blood samples could not be reproduced owing to sample limitations. PBMC samples for TCRB deep sequencing were selected based on availability. Changes in the top peripheral T cell clonotypes picked up by TCRB sequencing did not appear to be linked to pseudoprogression. Across multiple MHC alleles, vaccine-induced immune responses were seen in approximately 93% of patients.

The sample's time point label is to be understood as: week 11, during vaccination. Every vaccine dose consisted of 300 ug of a 20-mer mutant IDH1 peptide in Montanide, administered subcutaneously together with topical imiquimod. All donors had newly diagnosed IDH1-mutant astrocytomas of WHO grade 3 or 4 that showed loss of nuclear ATRX. The samples were drawn from NOA16, a multicentre, single-arm, open-label phase I trial in Germany that tested a mutant IDH1 peptide vaccine in humans for the first time. Genomic DNA for TCRB sequencing was isolated from EDTA blood with the DNeasy Blood and Tissue Kit. Library creation used the immunoSEQ multiplex PCR assay. Rearranged TCR beta chain sequences were amplified using the hsTCRB Kit according to the manufacturer's protocol. An Illumina MiSeq was used to sequence the TCRB libraries. On the study's bioinformatics: Demultiplexing, trimming and gene mapping were performed with the kit vendor's proprietary platform. Not all clones reach the TCRdb copy of this immuneACCESS table, which keeps in-frame sequences only. Checked studies attribute under half of the gap to unresolved V genes and leave the rest unexplained. That table furnishes V, J and clone size, whereas the DNA furnished D and trimming. This sample gives fewer than 35,000 clones in total; 90% of them show up just once. The top ten constitute around 20% of the sample.

Specimen: PBMCs, collected from a glioma patient whose treatment included an IDH1 peptide vaccine. The clonotype comes from a man aged 18 to 29 with glioma.

The encoded CDR3 is CASSDSAGGNTEAFF. The nucleotide sequence is TGTGCCAGCAGTGACTCGGCAGGGGGGAACACTGAAGCTTTCTTT. The chain joins TRBV6-4 to TRBJ1-1; 7 bases in the middle match TRBD1. After removal of 0 bases from V and 1 base from J, the junction retains 2 bases not matched to a gene. Counted from cysteine to phenylalanine, this CDR3 has 15 amino acids. The DNA shown is the 45-base CDR3, in frame from base 1. The germline V gene provides CDR1 MRHNA and CDR2 SNTAGT.